This T cell receptor (beta chain) was observed in a study of blood T cell repertoires in COVID-19. Assignments of participants to cohorts depended upon their own reported clinical history. Profiled with immunoSEQ multiplex PCR; TCRdb holds only in-frame clones, not every one. Among around 160,000 clones, around 81% were seen once, and the ten largest hold around 6.1%. This receptor was obtained from a middle-aged man who had recovered from COVID-19. Sequencing was done on a sample of PBMCs or T cells enriched from blood (not recorded which).

The CDR3 here is CASSIRISTGPYTF. The DNA of the CDR3 is TGTGCCAGCAGCATCCGGATTTCGACAGGCCCCTACACCTTC. The chain employs TRBV9 and TRBJ1-2; D perhaps matches TRBD1 (6 bases). V was clipped by 4 bases and J by 10 bases, with 20 bases between them. CDR1 and CDR2 (germline): SGDLS, YYNGEE. CDR3 length equals 14 residues.